This TCR beta chain originates from a study of blood T cell repertoires in COVID-19. Study at large: Sites across the United States, Italy and Spain contributed samples from acute and convalescent COVID-19. From T cells, B-cell-depleted T cells, or PBMCs came the material, which was cDNA or gDNA.

Authors' analysis steps: Amplification of reference gene primers provided the estimated nucleated cell counts. Produced via immunoSEQ multiplex PCR; TCRdb's table is partial and in-frame only. V and J calls and clone size follow that table, whereas D and trimming were derived from the DNA. The top ten hold approximately 12% of the sample, which has fewer than 200,000 clones, roughly 80% seen once. Cohort 3 recovered donors had two negative PCRs, clearance, or symptom resolution. CDR1 is MNHEY and CDR2 is SVGAGI in the germline V gene. Trimming took 0 bases from V and 5 from J, leaving 14 bases between them. The CDR3 loop spans 15 amino acids. This clone was seen just once.

This TCR was sampled from a man in his fifties or sixties who had recovered from COVID-19. The chain recombines TRBV6-5 with TRBJ2-7, with D maybe TRBD2 (5 bases). The specimen was PBMCs or T cells enriched from blood (not recorded which). The CDR3 loop reads CASSYSSQKADEQYF. The CDR3 DNA reads as TGTGCCAGCAGTTACTCGAGTCAAAAAGCGGACGAGCAGTACTTC.